This paragraph covers one T cell receptor (beta chain) sequence. Its specificity is not known. The V end lost 2 bases, the J end lost 0 bases, and 7 bases lay between the germline ends. The CDR3 length is 14 residues. The V gene's germline CDR1 is MNHEY and CDR2 SVGAGI. TCRdb ran MiXCR on the reads and lists one entry per CDR3 protein. The table records about 310,000 distinct CDR3 sequences, around a sixth of them present only once. This sample is part of a study of T cell repertoires in cytomegalovirus infection. Study conclusions and caveats: Predominance within the ex vivo response was attributable to HLA-C-restricted CMV-specific TCR beta clonotypes. Based on cumulative public TCR beta family frequency, carriers of CMV plus the relevant HLA were identified.

The V call is TRBV6-5, the J call TRBJ1-1; the D is unclear. Sequencing used PBMCs. The receptor's source is a human donor in good health (CMV status not recorded). Some clones in this sample may be carry-over from other donors' samples. CDR3 amino acids: CASSYEAVNTEAFF. In nucleotides, the CDR3 is TGTGCCAGCAGTTACGAGGCAGTGAACACTGAAGCTTTCTTT.